This TCR beta chain was documented in a study of liver allograft versus peripheral blood T cells. Across the study: Transplanted livers held T cell receptor repertoires, and these were compared with repertoires in recipients' peripheral blood.

One entry per CDR3 protein, called by TCRdb with MiXCR from the reads. The table shows around 1,800 distinct CDR3 sequences, with around 16% occurring only once. By frequency in the sample, this clonotype is medium-sized. CDR3 size: 18 residues. Germline V gives CDR1 LNHDA, CDR2 SQIVND (reference sequence). V dropped 5 bases and J dropped 0; count of bases not matched to a gene: 6. The chain recombines TRBV19 with TRBJ2-1; 14 bases are shared with TRBD2. The clonotype originates from a human patient who had a liver transplant. Some of these T cells may belong to the graft donor. The CDR3 region has the DNA TGTGCCAGTAGTCCGGGACTAGCGGGAGCCAGCTCCTACAATGAGCAGTTCTTC. Its protein product is CASSPGLAGASSYNEQFF.